This T cell receptor (beta chain) was observed in a study of response to subunit inactivated influenza vaccine. Study results and caveats: After each seasonal influenza vaccination, few new T cells are recruited, the authors suggested.

This clonotype occurred a few times. Its antigen is currently unknown. The germline CDR1 and CDR2 sequences are SGHRS and YFSETQ. Losses at the gene ends were 2 bases for V and 5 bases for J; bases not matched to a gene: 5. The CDR3 length is 15 residues. TCRdb itself ran the RT-PCR reads through MiXCR, one entry per CDR3 protein. The profile shows around 480,000 distinct CDR3 sequences, about 17% of them singletons. The rearrangement joins TRBV5-1 to TRBJ2-7, with 12 bases fitting TRBD2. This TCR was recovered from a man aged 50 to 75 who received an inactivated influenza vaccine. The sequencing used CD4+ T cells sorted from PBMCs, collected less than 30 months after vaccination. The DNA for the CDR3 is TGCGCCAGCAGCTTAGAGGGACTAGCGGGTCACGAGCAGTACTTC. It specifies CASSLEGLAGHEQYF.